These 27 T cell receptor beta chains originate from one sample sequenced in a study of shared clonotypes between healthy human individuals. Assay used: immunoSEQ multiplex PCR; TCRdb lists only in-frame clones, some missing. The table has 550,000 to 800,000 clones, 74% seen once. Sequencing was performed on memory CD4+ T cells sorted from blood. Subset meaning: CD45RA-negative fraction. The receptors here all came from a woman aged 25 to 45 in good health.

This clone has more than one count but fewer than ten. V usage is TRBV10-1 and J usage is TRBJ2-7; 8 nucleotides match TRBD1. V gave up 6 bases and J gave up 5 bases; unmatched junction bases: 9. Germline loops: CDR1 WNHNN, CDR2 SYGVQD (reference sequence). This CDR3 comprises 14 residues. DNA for the CDR3: TGCGCCAGCAGCCCTGGGACAGGTGTCCACGAGCAGTACTTC. This gives the protein CASSPGTGVHEQYF.

This clone was observed once. The chain has TRBV7-2 and TRBJ2-7; D ambiguous. V shed 1 base and J shed 4 bases, with 14 bases lying between them. This CDR3 has 15 residues. The germline CDR1 and CDR2 sequences are SGHTA and FQGNSA. CDR3 sequence (DNA): TGTGCCAGCAGCTTAGGGGCCGACTTACTGTACGAGCAGTACTTC. Translating gives CASSLGADLLYEQYF.

This clone was observed a single time. The chain has TRBV14 and TRBJ2-7; possibly TRBD2 for D (6 bases). The V and J ends lost 6 bases and 3 bases respectively, with 18 bases between them. The germline V gene encodes CDR1 SGHDN and CDR2 FVKESK. This CDR3 region has 15 residues. CDR3 sequence reads: CASSLRDSPLYEQYF. In DNA, the CDR3 is TGTGCCAGCAGTCTCCGGGACTCCCCCCTCTACGAGCAGTACTTC.

V usage is TRBV4-1 and J usage is TRBJ2-3; D may be TRBD2 (6 bases). Deletions cut 0 bases from V and 3 bases from J, with 10 bases between. In germline, CDR1 is MGHRA, CDR2 YSYEKL. CDR3 length: 15 residues. CDR3 in DNA: TGCGCCAGCAGCCAAGAGGGAGGCGGGACAGATACGCAGTATTTT. Translated: CASSQEGGGTDTQYF.

The chain has TRBV11-3 and TRBJ1-5; D remains ambiguous. Trimming removed 5 bases at V and 7 bases at J, with 9 bases between. CDR1 SGHNT and CDR2 YENEEA come from the germline V gene. The CDR3 length is 12 residues. The CDR3 nucleotides are TGTGCCAGCAGCCAAGAAGGGCAGCCCCAGCATTTT. Encoded protein: CASSQEGQPQHF.

This rearrangement joins TRBV28 to TRBJ1-5, with D hard to call. Trimming shortened V by 2 bases and J by 3 bases, and 11 bases separated the two germline ends. The germline CDR1 and CDR2 sequences are MDHEN and SYDVKM. This CDR3 has 15 residues. DNA for the CDR3: TGTGCCAGCAGTTTACTCCGGGATTACAATCAGCCCCAGCATTTT. Translating gives CASSLLRDYNQPQHF.

This clone was recorded at least ten times. The chain is built from TRBV29-1 and TRBJ2-5, with D perhaps TRBD1 or TRBD2 (5 bases each). Trimming took off 0 bases at V and 5 bases at J, with 16 bases between the two ends. Looked up from germline, CDR1 is SQVTM and CDR2 is ANQGSEA. The CDR3 contains 15 residues. CDR3 nucleotide sequence: TGCAGCGTTGAAGATCCGGGGCAGGGCCAGGAGACCCAGTACTTC. Protein: CSVEDPGQGQETQYF. Drawing the rest from reference TRBV29-1 and TRBJ2-5, the complete variable domain is SAVISQKPSRDICQRGTSLTIQCQVDSQVTMMFWYRQQPGQSLTLIATANQGSEATYESGFVIDKFPISRPNLTFSTLTVSNMSPEDSSIYLCSVEDPGQGQETQYFGPGTRLLVL.

The V and J genes are TRBV13 and TRBJ2-7, with 8 bases identical to TRBD2. V was clipped by 6 bases and J by 8 bases; unmatched bases: 12. Germline V gives CDR1 PRHDT, CDR2 FYEKMQ (reference sequence). The CDR3 runs to 14 residues. The CDR3 nucleotides read TGTGCCAGCAGGCTAGCCGGGAGGGCTCCCCAGCAGTACTTC. Translated: CASRLAGRAPQQYF.

This clone showed up just a few times. The chain is built from TRBV18 and TRBJ1-1; D is possibly TRBD1 (6 bases). The CDR3 sequence is 15 residues long. V lost 3 bases, J lost 0 bases, and 11 bases lay in between. The germline gives CDR1 KGHSH, CDR2 LQKENI. The CDR3 nucleotides read TGTGCCAGCTCACCGGCAGGGGCCGTGAACACTGAAGCTTTCTTT. Translating gives CASSPAGAVNTEAFF.

This clone appeared once. V gene TRBV19 combines with J gene TRBJ2-1; D may be TRBD2 (6 bases). The CDR3 covers 13 residues. Germline values: CDR1 LNHDA, CDR2 SQIVND (reference sequence). The V gene lost 4 bases and the J gene lost 9 bases, with 13 bases spanning the gap. CDR3 residues: CASSSGAGLEQFF. In nucleotides, the CDR3 is TGTGCCAGTAGTAGCGGGGCCGGACTTGAGCAGTTCTTC.

The genes are TRBV28 and TRBJ2-5; tentatively, D is TRBD2 (7 bases). Germline V lookup: CDR1 MDHEN, CDR2 SYDVKM. The CDR3 runs to 14 residues. V was cut by 5 bases and J by 3 bases, with 13 bases left in between. This CDR3 reads CASSPKGGEETQYF. CDR3 nucleotides: TGTGCCAGCAGTCCCAAGGGGGGGGAAGAGACCCAGTACTTC.

The genes are TRBV9 and TRBJ2-1; the D gene is possibly TRBD1 (5 bases). Germline V CDR1 and CDR2: SGDLS, YYNGEE. This CDR3 has 15 amino acids. V was shortened by 4 bases and J by 3 bases, with 14 bases between the two germline ends. CDR3 loop: CASSYDSGVYNEQFF. The CDR3 bases are TGTGCCAGCAGCTACGACAGTGGCGTCTACAATGAGCAGTTCTTC.

This clone was recorded many times. The chain carries TRBV5-5 and TRBJ2-2; D gene uncertain. The CDR3 covers 12 residues. The germline V gene has CDR1 SGHKS and CDR2 YYEKEE (reference sequence). V shed 2 bases and J shed 8 bases, with 7 bases lying between them. CDR3 loop: CASSFWAGELFF. The CDR3 DNA reads as TGTGCCAGCAGCTTTTGGGCTGGGGAGCTGTTTTTT.

The CDR3 is CASRLRSQGPGEKLFF. In DNA, the CDR3 is TGTGCCAGCAGACTCCGATCCCAGGGCCCCGGTGAAAAACTGTTTTTT. The rearrangement uses TRBV27 and TRBJ1-4; D might be TRBD1 (5 bases). Germline CDR1 MNHEY, CDR2 SMNVEV (reference sequence). CDR3 size: 16 residues. The V gene lost 6 bases and the J gene lost 7 bases, with 21 bases spanning the gap.

The J gene is TRBJ2-3, the V gene TRBV19, with D perhaps matching TRBD2 (6 bases). The V gene's germline CDR1 is LNHDA and CDR2 SQIVND (reference sequence). The CDR3 runs to 15 residues. The germline V and J ends were trimmed by 9 bases and 7 bases, with 23 bases remaining between them. DNA of the CDR3: TGTGCCAGCAGGAGGGGCAGGGATCAAGCGAATACGCAGTATTTT. Translating it yields CASRRGRDQANTQYF.

This clone was counted between two and nine times. The chain links TRBV19 to TRBJ2-3; D possibly corresponds to TRBD1 (5 bases). Trimming pared 4 bases from V and 0 bases from J, leaving 14 bases between. Germline-derived CDR1 and CDR2 are LNHDA and SQIVND (reference sequence). CDR3 length: 16 residues. The CDR3 here is CASSTDSSLSTDTQYF. Here the CDR3 DNA reads TGTGCCAGTAGTACTGACAGCTCTCTAAGCACAGATACGCAGTATTTT.

CDR3 amino acids: CASRSGLADQETQYF. For the CDR3, the DNA is TGTGCCAGCAGATCGGGACTAGCGGATCAAGAGACCCAGTACTTC. The chain recombines TRBV6-5 with TRBJ2-5; 11 bases map to TRBD2. The CDR3 totals 15 residues. Trimming cost V 6 bases and J 2 bases; bases outside gene matches: 5. Per the germline V gene, CDR1 is MNHEY and CDR2 is SVGAGI.

This rearrangement joins TRBV4-2 to TRBJ2-1; 7 nucleotides align to TRBD1. CDR1 and CDR2 from the germline V gene are LGHNA and YNFKEQ. The CDR3 is 16 amino acids. V shed 3 bases and J 5 bases; nucleotides not matched to a gene: 10. CDR3 sequence reads: CASSHHGTENNNEQFF. CDR3 sequence (DNA): TGTGCCAGCAGCCATCACGGGACAGAAAACAACAATGAGCAGTTCTTC.

This clone was seen repeatedly, ten times or more. This same CDR3 is encoded by further DNA sequences in the sample. V gene TRBV7-2 combines with J gene TRBJ2-5; D is possibly TRBD1 (6 bases). V was trimmed by 1 base and J by 1 base, leaving 10 bases between them. The CDR3 spans 15 residues. The germline gives CDR1 SGHTA, CDR2 FQGNSA. In DNA, the CDR3 is TGTGCCAGCAGCTTAGGGGGGCAGCCCCAAGAGACCCAGTACTTC. Its translation: CASSLGGQPQETQYF.

This clone was recorded once. The rearrangement uses TRBV7-6 and TRBJ2-7, with D unclear. CDR1 is SGHVS and CDR2 is FNYEAQ in the germline V gene. V was cut by 5 bases and J by 2 bases, with 13 bases left in between. The length of the CDR3 is 14 residues. Here the CDR3 reads CASSLTDTTYEQYF. Written as DNA, the CDR3 is TGTGCCAGCAGCCTAACAGACACCACCTACGAGCAGTACTTC.

The chain carries TRBV6-6 and TRBJ2-2, with D possibly called TRBD1 or TRBD2 (5 bases each). Germline loops: CDR1 MNHNY, CDR2 SVGAGI (reference sequence). Trimming shortened V by 10 bases and J by 7 bases, and 22 bases separated the two germline ends. The CDR3 totals 15 residues. CDR3 loop: CATRGTSFEGGELFF. CDR3 nucleotide sequence: TGTGCCACGAGGGGCACTTCCTTTGAGGGCGGGGAGCTGTTTTTT.

Regarding this clone: Since a much larger clone is just one base distant, this may be a read error. This specimen includes other DNA sequences encoding the same CDR3. The rearrangement joins TRBV11-2 to TRBJ1-5, with D maybe TRBD1 (5 bases). The V gene lost 0 bases and the J gene lost 2 bases, with 5 bases spanning the gap. The CDR3 loop spans 14 amino acids. Germline CDR1 SGHAT, CDR2 FQNNGV. CDR3 protein: CASSLEGGNQPQHF. Here the CDR3 DNA reads TGTGCCAGCAGCTTAGAGGGGGGCAATCAGCCCCAGCATTTT.

The J gene is TRBJ2-1, the V gene TRBV6-4, with unresolved D. Germline V gives CDR1 MRHNA, CDR2 SNTAGT. Trimming shortened V by 4 bases and J by 7 bases, and 11 bases separated the two germline ends. CDR3 length: 13 residues. The CDR3: CASSGAEGNEQFF. Written as DNA, the CDR3 is TGTGCCAGCAGTGGTGCCGAAGGGAATGAGCAGTTCTTC.

The chain carries TRBV5-6 and TRBJ1-5, with D perhaps matching TRBD1 (6 bases). The CDR3 has 12 residues. The V gene lost 4 bases and the J gene lost 5 bases, with 7 bases spanning the gap. Germline CDR1 is SGHDT and CDR2 is YYEEEE. CDR3 protein: CASSNRDQPQHF. DNA of the CDR3: TGTGCCAGCAGCAACAGGGATCAGCCCCAGCATTTT.

The V and J genes are TRBV6-5 and TRBJ2-1; 9 nucleotides match TRBD1. V lost 2 bases to trimming and J lost 4 bases; unmatched junction nucleotides: 6. CDR1 is MNHEY, CDR2 SVGAGI, per germline. This CDR3 is built from 16 residues. The CDR3 loop is CASSYAWDRAYNEQFF. CDR3 in DNA: TGTGCCAGCAGTTACGCGTGGGACAGGGCATACAATGAGCAGTTCTTC.

The chain has TRBV7-2 and TRBJ2-7; 12 bases fit TRBD2. Germline loops: CDR1 SGHTA, CDR2 FQGNSA. The CDR3 is made up of 15 amino acids. V gave up 5 bases and J gave up 2 bases; unmatched junction bases: 4. DNA of the CDR3: TGTGCCAGCAGCAAAGGACTAGCGGGAACCTACGAGCAGTACTTC. Translation: CASSKGLAGTYEQYF.

The CDR3 loop reads CASRQGGTGGEKLFF. In DNA form, the CDR3 reads TGTGCCAGCCGACAGGGGGGGACAGGGGGGGAAAAACTGTTTTTT. This chain uses TRBV28 with TRBJ1-4, with TRBD1 matching 11 bases. Trimming removed 8 bases from V and 8 bases from J; junction bases left unmatched: 10. This CDR3 is built from 15 residues. Per the germline V gene, CDR1 is MDHEN and CDR2 is SYDVKM.